This T cell receptor (beta chain) was sequenced during a study of spatial heterogeneity in lung cancer. Findings and caveats of the study: Expanded tumor TCRs that were ubiquitous appeared in blood more at resection than follow-up.

The time point here: sample taken at primary tumor resection. No cells were sorted before sequencing. The whole RNA sequenced was extracted from tumor, nontumor lung or frozen PBMC. TCRdb recomputed calls from the 5' RACE reads with MiXCR, one row per CDR3 protein. The sample has more than 20,000 distinct CDR3 sequences, roughly 4.2% seen once. The germline CDR1 and CDR2 sequences are MDHEN and SYDVKM. The CDR3 is made up of 10 amino acids. By share of the sample, this clonotype is medium-sized. Its specificity is not known. One end of the junction varies from germline; a read error may be responsible.

The sample here was PBMCs, taken at surgery. The origin of this receptor is a male donor with early-stage non-small cell lung cancer. The gene calls are TRBV28 and TRBJ1-1; D remains ambiguous. The CDR3: CVSSGREAFF. In DNA, the CDR3 is TGTGTCAGCTCCGGACGTGAAGCTTTCTTT.